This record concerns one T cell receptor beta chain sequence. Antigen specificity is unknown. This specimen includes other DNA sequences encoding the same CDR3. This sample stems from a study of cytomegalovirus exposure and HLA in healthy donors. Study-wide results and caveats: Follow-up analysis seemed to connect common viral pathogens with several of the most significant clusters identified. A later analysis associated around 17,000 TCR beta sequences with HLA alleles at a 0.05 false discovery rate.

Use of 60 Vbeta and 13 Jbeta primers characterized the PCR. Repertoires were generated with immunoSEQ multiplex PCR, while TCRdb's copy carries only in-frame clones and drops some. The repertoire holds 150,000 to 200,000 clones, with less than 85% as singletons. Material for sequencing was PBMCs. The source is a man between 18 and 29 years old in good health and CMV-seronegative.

CDR3 DNA sequence: TGTGCCAGCAGTTATGGCGGTAATGAGCAGTTCTTC. As protein: CASSYGGNEQFF. The chain carries TRBV6-5 and TRBJ2-1, with D uncertain. Germline CDR1 and CDR2: MNHEY and SVGAGI. Between the trimmed V and J ends, which lost 3 bases and 7 bases, there was a span of 7 bases. This CDR3 has 12 amino acids.